These 9 T cell receptor beta chains originate from one sample sequenced in a study of cytotoxic CD8 clonotypes in ibrutinib-treated CLL. Clones were read by immunoSEQ multiplex PCR, and TCRdb kept only the in-frame ones, dropping some. This table has about 50,000 clones, less than 85% appearing once. Specimen: PBMCs, collected after 24 months of ibrutinib treatment. These TCRs come from a human donor with chronic lymphocytic leukemia.

The V call is TRBV11-3, the J call TRBJ2-7; the match to TRBD2 covers 12 bases. The CDR3 has 15 residues. In germline, CDR1 is SGHNT, CDR2 YENEEA. The J segment lost 5 bases and the V segment lost 4 bases, leaving 6 bases of the junction unmatched. The CDR3 reads CASSSPSGRAHEQYF. The CDR3 DNA reads TGTGCCAGCAGCTCCCCTAGCGGGAGGGCCCACGAGCAGTACTTC.

The CDR3 loop is CASSATPVSHEKLFF. CDR3 DNA sequence: TGTGCCAGTAGTGCCACCCCGGTGTCTCATGAAAAACTGTTTTTT. The V gene is TRBV19, the J gene TRBJ1-4; D is undetermined. Germline V CDR1 and CDR2: LNHDA, SQIVND (reference sequence). V was shortened by 5 bases and J by 6 bases, with 16 bases between the two germline ends. This CDR3 contains 15 residues. Filled out from reference TRBV19 and TRBJ1-4, the complete variable domain reads DGGITQSPKYLFRKEGQNVTLSCEQNLNHDAMYWYRQDPGQGLRLIYYSQIVNDFQKGDIAEGYSVSREKKESFPLTVTSAQKNPTAFYLCASSATPVSHEKLFFGSGTQLSVL.

The V gene is TRBV5-6, the J gene TRBJ2-2; D unclear. The CDR3 extends over 15 amino acids. The V gene lost 4 bases and the J gene lost 4 bases, with 14 bases spanning the gap. Germline lookup yields CDR1 SGHDT and CDR2 YYEEEE. CDR3 sequence: CASSPRPVGTGELFF. The CDR3 coding sequence is TGTGCCAGCAGCCCCAGACCGGTTGGCACCGGGGAGCTGTTTTTT.

The chain has TRBV7-2 and TRBJ1-1; possibly TRBD1 for D (5 bases). Germline CDR1 is SGHTA and CDR2 is FQGNSA. CDR3 length: 13 amino acids. The V end lost 1 base, the J end lost 11 bases, and 14 bases lay between the germline ends. CDR3 nucleotide sequence: TGTGCCAGCAGCTTAGGGGGACTTCTCCCGGCTTTCTTT. Translating it yields CASSLGGLLPAFF.

V and J are TRBV19 and TRBJ1-4, with D unclear. Trimming stripped 3 bases from V and 8 bases from J, with 10 bases between. The germline gives CDR1 LNHDA, CDR2 SQIVND (reference sequence). The CDR3 loop spans 13 amino acids. Here the CDR3 reads CASSITVWEKLFF. In nucleotides, the CDR3 is TGTGCCAGTAGTATCACGGTTTGGGAAAAACTGTTTTTT.

A remark on this clone: A read error may account for a junction end that differs from germline. Other DNA variants within this sample encode the same CDR3. This sequence joins TRBV5-4 and TRBJ2-7, with D perhaps TRBD1 (6 bases). Germline CDR1 reads SGHNT; CDR2 reads YYREEE (reference sequence). The CDR3 is 13 residues long. CDR3 DNA: TGTGCCAGCAGCTCATCTACAGGGTTCGAGCAGTATTTC. Residues: CASSSSTGFEQYF.

The chain employs TRBV6-1 and TRBJ2-6; D gene unclear. Deletions cut 4 bases from V and 4 bases from J, with 8 bases between. The CDR3 length is 14 residues. Germline V lookup: CDR1 MNHNS, CDR2 SASEGT. This CDR3 reads CASSGGPGANVLTF. The DNA for the CDR3 is TGTGCCAGCAGTGGAGGCCCGGGGGCCAACGTCCTGACTTTC.

The chain employs TRBV11-3 and TRBJ2-7, with unresolved D. CDR1 SGHNT and CDR2 YENEEA come from the germline V gene. The CDR3 spans 14 residues. The ends were cut back, 4 bases at V and 1 base at J, with 11 bases in the middle. The CDR3 bases are TGTGCCAGCAGCTCTCAGCCATGGTCCTACGAGCAGTACTTC. Residues: CASSSQPWSYEQYF.

A few counts support this clone. The chain employs TRBV27 and TRBJ2-7; D is tentatively TRBD1 or TRBD2 (5 bases each). CDR3 length equals 13 residues. Germline values: CDR1 MNHEY, CDR2 SMNVEV (reference sequence). The V end lost 8 bases, the J end lost 3 bases, and 14 bases lay between the germline ends. CDR3 sequence: CASGSGAYYEQYF. CDR3 DNA: TGTGCCAGCGGGTCCGGGGCCTACTACGAGCAGTACTTC.